These 15 T cell receptor beta chains were all obtained from the same sample, sequenced in a study of fetal regulatory T cell absence and autoimmunity (dated by TCRdb to between 2016 and 2019). To prepare the library, the immunoSEQ multiplex PCR assay was applied. The table was pulled from immuneACCESS by TCRdb, which kept in-frame rearrangements only. Such tables lose some clones; where checked, under half of the loss comes from unresolved V genes, and the rest has no known cause. The sample yields around 100,000 clones; approximately 75% were counted once. The ten largest clones add up to roughly 2% of the sample. Sequences were obtained from pancreas tissue. Receptors originate from a male donor with IPEX syndrome.

This chain connects TRBV5-4 to TRBJ2-3; D possibly corresponds to TRBD2 (7 bases). The germline V and J ends were trimmed by 0 bases and 4 bases, with 9 bases remaining between them. Germline V gene data show CDR1 as SGHNT and CDR2 as YYREEE (reference sequence). The CDR3 has 14 residues. The CDR3 here is CASSLGEGADTQYF. The CDR3 DNA follows: TGTGCCAGCAGCTTGGGGGAGGGGGCAGATACGCAGTATTTT.

This chain uses TRBV5-1 with TRBJ2-3; D is perhaps TRBD2 (5 bases). V was shortened by 4 bases and J by 1 base, with 19 bases between the two germline ends. Germline V gives CDR1 SGHRS, CDR2 YFSETQ. This CDR3 has 17 residues. The CDR3 DNA sequence: TGCGCCAGCAGCAGTCGCCCGGGAAGCGATGGCACAGATACGCAGTATTTT. Translating gives CASSSRPGSDGTDTQYF. Variable domain in full (rest from reference TRBV5-1 and TRBJ2-3): KAGVTQTPRYLIKTRGQQVTLSCSPISGHRSVSWYQQTPGQGLQFLFEYFSETQRNKGNFPGRFSGRQFSNSRSEMNVSTLELGDSALYLCASSSRPGSDGTDTQYFGPGTRLTVL.

The CDR3 loop is CASSLARRSSYNEQFF. CDR3 bases: TGTGCCAGCAGCTTAGCCCGGAGGAGCTCCTACAATGAGCAGTTCTTC. This chain joins TRBV7-8 and TRBJ2-1; the D gene is possibly TRBD2 (5 bases). This CDR3 is 16 amino acids long. Germline V CDR1 and CDR2: SGHVS, FQNEAQ. The ends were cut back, 0 bases at V and 0 bases at J, with 9 bases in the middle.

The CDR3 is CASSPWTGFTDTQYF. DNA for the CDR3: TGTGCCAGCAGCCCTTGGACAGGGTTCACAGATACGCAGTATTTT. The V call is TRBV7-9, the J call TRBJ2-3; 8 bases line up with TRBD1. V lost 5 bases to trimming and J lost 2 bases; unmatched junction nucleotides: 6. There are 15 residues in the CDR3. Germline assignment: CDR1 SEHNR and CDR2 FQNEAQ (reference sequence).

J is TRBJ1-6 and V is TRBV27; D is undetermined. The V gene's germline CDR1 is MNHEY and CDR2 SMNVEV (reference sequence). Trimming stripped 0 bases from V and 0 bases from J, with 6 bases between. The CDR3 contains 16 residues. The CDR3 region is CASSLSRSSYNSPLHF. CDR3 sequence (DNA): TGTGCCAGCAGTTTATCGAGGAGCTCCTATAATTCACCCCTCCACTTT.

CDR3 coding DNA: TGTGCCAGTAGTACAGGGGGTGGCTACACCTTC. Encoded protein: CASSTGGGYTF. The V call is TRBV19, the J call TRBJ1-2; 7 bases agree with TRBD1. Germline CDR1 reads LNHDA; CDR2 reads SQIVND (reference sequence). V dropped 4 bases and J dropped 7; count of bases not matched to a gene: 0. CDR3 size: 11 residues.

V usage is TRBV7-2 and J usage is TRBJ2-3, with unresolved D. CDR3 length: 12 residues. Germline V gene sequence: CDR1 SGHTA, CDR2 FQGNSA. Between the trimmed V and J ends, which lost 2 bases and 3 bases, there was a span of 3 bases. The CDR3 region has the DNA TGTGCCAGCAGCTTAATAACAGATACGCAGTATTTT. Its protein product is CASSLITDTQYF.

The chain combines TRBV10-3 with TRBJ2-3, with 12 bases matching TRBD2. Looked up from germline, CDR1 is ENHRY and CDR2 is SYGVKD. The CDR3 runs to 16 residues. Trimming took 7 bases from V and 1 from J; bases not matched to a gene: 6. The CDR3 region is CAIKSPSGGGTDTQYF. For the CDR3, the DNA is TGTGCCATCAAAAGCCCTAGCGGGGGGGGCACAGATACGCAGTATTTT.

The rearrangement uses TRBV9 and TRBJ1-2; D is unresolved. V lost 0 bases, J lost 2 bases, and 14 bases lay in between. Germline CDR1 reads SGDLS; CDR2 reads YYNGEE. The CDR3 consists of 16 residues. CDR3 residues: CASSVDSWALNYGYTF. The CDR3 DNA is TGTGCCAGCAGCGTAGACAGTTGGGCTTTAAACTATGGCTACACCTTC. The variable domain in full, completed from reference TRBV9 and TRBJ1-2, reads DSGVTQTPKHLITATGQRVTLRCSPRSGDLSVYWYQQSLDQGLQFLIQYYNGEERAKGNILERFSAQQFPDLHSELNLSSLELGDSALYFCASSVDSWALNYGYTFGSGTRLTVV.

J is TRBJ1-5 and V is TRBV7-9; 8 nucleotides line up with TRBD1. CDR1 SEHNR and CDR2 FQNEAQ come from the germline V gene (reference sequence). The CDR3 has 18 residues. V shed 1 base, J shed 0 bases, and the junction held 8 bases outside the gene matches. In nucleotides, the CDR3 is TGTGCCAGCAGCTTAGTCACGCCGGGACAGGCTAGCAATCAGCCCCAGCATTTT. Protein product: CASSLVTPGQASNQPQHF.

V gene TRBV9 combines with J gene TRBJ2-1; D unclear. V shed 2 bases and J shed 5 bases, with 11 bases lying between them. The CDR3 extends over 14 amino acids. The germline V gene encodes CDR1 SGDLS and CDR2 YYNGEE. The DNA for the CDR3 is TGTGCCAGCAGCGTCCGGACGGAGAACAATGAGCAGTTCTTC. This translates into CASSVRTENNEQFF.

V gene TRBV20-1 combines with J gene TRBJ2-1; D ambiguous. Germline values: CDR1 DFQATT, CDR2 SNEGSKA (reference sequence). Trimming left V 0 bases short and J 8 bases short, with 2 bases between. CDR3 length: 10 amino acids. The CDR3 here is CSARDHEQFF. As DNA, the CDR3 is TGCAGTGCTAGAGATCATGAGCAGTTCTTC.

This chain joins TRBV18 and TRBJ2-1; 10 nucleotides match TRBD2. V gave up 4 bases and J gave up 6 bases; unmatched junction bases: 6. The CDR3 is made up of 15 amino acids. Looked up from germline, CDR1 is KGHSH and CDR2 is LQKENI. The CDR3 loop is CASSLTGTSVNEQFF. The CDR3 DNA reads as TGTGCCAGCTCACTTACCGGGACTAGCGTCAATGAGCAGTTCTTC.

This chain links TRBV27 with TRBJ2-1; D perhaps matches TRBD1 (5 bases). Germline CDR1 is MNHEY and CDR2 is SMNVEV (reference sequence). The length of the CDR3 is 15 residues. V was trimmed by 3 bases and J by 3 bases, leaving 12 bases between them. CDR3 loop: CASSFELGVYNEQFF. The CDR3, as DNA: TGTGCCAGCAGTTTTGAGCTAGGGGTCTACAATGAGCAGTTCTTC.

The count of this clone is one. This chain joins TRBV7-2 and TRBJ2-7; D gene unclear. V was cut by 3 bases and J by 1 base, with 7 bases left in between. The CDR3 runs 13 residues. CDR1 and CDR2 (germline): SGHTA, FQGNSA. CDR3 protein: CASSLSRSYEQYF. The CDR3 nucleotides are TGTGCCAGCAGCTTGTCTAGGTCCTACGAGCAGTACTTC.